A single TCR beta chain is shown here with its context. Measured with immunoSEQ multiplex PCR; TCRdb has only the in-frame clones, and not every one. The profile shows about 10,000 clones, about three quarters of them singletons. This sample is drawn from a study of T cells in narcolepsy. Trimming removed 4 bases at V and 1 base at J, with 10 bases between. The CDR3 totals 15 residues. Germline CDR1 and CDR2: SGHNT and YENEEA. What was sequenced was CD45RA- memory CD8+ T cells from PBMCs. The rearrangement uses TRBV11-3 and TRBJ2-2; D gene ambiguous. The sequence came from a human donor with narcolepsy. The CDR3 nucleotides are TGTGCCAGCAGCTATGGCAGGAGGAACACCGGGGAGCTGTTTTTT. It is translated as CASSYGRRNTGELFF.